This T cell receptor (beta chain) was documented in a study of T cells in Graves' hyperthyroidism and ophthalmopathy. About the study: Peripheral blood specimens were obtained at initial diagnosis, prior to any treatment. General study findings and limits: From stable hyperthyroidism, ophthalmopathy was set apart by a 13 V-J model. Most thyroid clonotypes that were expanded above 0.001 also turned up in blood.

The CDR3 runs 17 residues. With 3 bases removed from V and 7 bases from J, the gap between germline ends came to 24 bases. Germline CDR1 is MDHEN and CDR2 is SYDVKM. Notes on this clonotype: Its antigen is as yet unknown.

RNA transcripts were the template for amplifying TCR beta CDR3 regions. HTBI primers were used for first-round RT-PCR of the TCR CDR3. MiXCR, run by TCRdb on the multiplex PCR reads, gives a single entry per CDR3 protein. The sample has around 250,000 distinct CDR3 sequences, approximately 14% seen once. The rearrangement links TRBV28 to TRBJ1-2, with TRBD1 as a possible D gene (6 bases). The sample taken for sequencing was blood. The TCR sequence derives from a woman between 35 and 50 years old with Graves' hyperthyroidism that later progressed to Graves' ophthalmopathy. The CDR3 DNA reads TGTGCCAGCAGTTTTTCCCGGGCAGGGGCAGGAGGATCTGGCTACACCTTC. Encoded protein: CASSFSRAGAGGSGYTF.